This T cell receptor (beta chain) was profiled in a study of blood T cell repertoires in COVID-19. Germline lookup yields CDR1 LGHNT and CDR2 FRNRAP. The CDR3 is 16 amino acids. Trimming shortened V by 3 bases and J by 0 bases, and 12 bases separated the two germline ends. Some clones are missing from TCRdb's copy, which holds only in-frame ones; the method was immunoSEQ multiplex PCR. The sample carries around 180,000 clones, 80% recorded once. The rearrangement links TRBV12-5 to TRBJ2-1; D gene ambiguous. This TCR derives from a man in his 70s with active or convalescent COVID-19. Sequencing was done on a sample of peripheral blood. This CDR3 is CASGFSAALSYNEQFF. The CDR3 DNA reads TGTGCTAGTGGTTTCTCGGCGGCCCTCTCCTACAATGAGCAGTTCTTC.